These 17 T cell receptor beta chains came from one sample sequenced in a study of OX40 agonist ivuxolimab in advanced cancers. The repertoire was sequenced with immunoSEQ multiplex PCR; TCRdb's copy has only in-frame clones and lacks some. This sample has around 62,000 clones, with roughly 84% found just once. This specimen was CD4+ or CD8+ T cells sorted from blood, taken in a trial of the OX40 agonist ivuxolimab. These receptors originate from an adult with an advanced solid tumor such as melanoma, head and neck, liver or kidney cancer.

This clone was seen a handful of times. The V call is TRBV6-5, the J call TRBJ1-6; 7 positions match TRBD1. V shed 1 base and J 7 bases; nucleotides not matched to a gene: 4. The CDR3 runs 15 residues. Germline-derived CDR1 and CDR2 are MNHEY and SVGAGI. The CDR3 region has the DNA TGTGCCAGCAGTTACTTACAGGGGACCAATTCACCCCTCCACTTT. It yields the protein CASSYLQGTNSPLHF.

The V call is TRBV19, the J call TRBJ1-6, with D hard to call. The V and J ends lost 3 bases and 8 bases respectively, with 5 bases between them. CDR1 is LNHDA, CDR2 SQIVND, per germline (reference sequence). This CDR3 region has 12 residues. CDR3 protein: CASSILDSPLHF. For the CDR3, the DNA is TGTGCCAGTAGTATTCTTGATTCACCCCTCCACTTT.

V and J are TRBV27 and TRBJ2-2; 9 bases line up with TRBD2. Germline V lookup: CDR1 MNHEY, CDR2 SMNVEV (reference sequence). The CDR3 has 16 amino acids. The junction had 13 bases not matched to a gene; V was cut back by 10 bases and J by 4 bases. CDR3 loop: CATSLSQRGATGELFF. The CDR3 bases are TGTGCCACCTCCCTCTCCCAGCGGGGGGCCACCGGGGAGCTGTTTTTT.

This clone was detected only once. This chain links TRBV4-1 with TRBJ1-4; D is unclear. V was clipped by 3 bases and J by 6 bases, with 5 bases between them. Germline CDR1 and CDR2: MGHRA and YSYEKL. The CDR3 consists of 12 residues. The CDR3 DNA is TGCGCCAGCAGCCACCCTTATGAAAAACTGTTTTTT. Its protein product is CASSHPYEKLFF.

V gene TRBV19 combines with J gene TRBJ1-1; no definite D call. Per germline, CDR1 LNHDA and CDR2 SQIVND (reference sequence). CDR3 length equals 13 residues. V was pared by 4 bases and J by 4 bases, with 10 bases between. The CDR3 here is CASSNRLVTEAFF. In DNA, the CDR3 is TGTGCCAGTAGTAATAGATTGGTCACTGAAGCTTTCTTT.

The rearrangement joins TRBV6-5 to TRBJ1-1, with D possibly matching TRBD1 (5 bases). The CDR3 has 12 amino acids. CDR1 and CDR2 from the germline V gene are MNHEY and SVGAGI. V lost 10 bases, J lost 5 bases, and 14 bases lay in between. CDR3 region: CATGGVETEAFF. DNA for the CDR3: TGTGCCACCGGGGGAGTTGAAACTGAAGCTTTCTTT.

The chain uses TRBV19 and TRBJ1-1; no firm D call. Germline lookup yields CDR1 LNHDA and CDR2 SQIVND (reference sequence). Trimming shortened V by 3 bases and J by 1 base, and 12 bases separated the two germline ends. The CDR3 has 15 amino acids. The CDR3: CASSIPTTPNTEAFF. DNA for the CDR3: TGTGCCAGTAGTATCCCCACAACCCCGAACACTGAAGCTTTCTTT.

This rearrangement joins TRBV5-4 to TRBJ2-1; no clear D gene. V lost 0 bases to trimming and J lost 9 bases, with 4 bases between them. In germline, CDR1 is SGHNT, CDR2 YYREEE (reference sequence). This CDR3 is 11 amino acids long. The CDR3 reads CASSLEGEQFF. In nucleotides, the CDR3 is TGTGCCAGCAGCTTGGAGGGTGAGCAGTTCTTC.

The gene calls are TRBV5-1 and TRBJ2-5; D is undetermined. Per germline, CDR1 SGHRS and CDR2 YFSETQ. Trimming removed 3 bases at V and 2 bases at J, with 8 bases between. This CDR3 is 13 amino acids long. The CDR3 DNA follows: TGCGCCAGCAGCTCCACTGGTCAAGAGACCCAGTACTTC. It translates to CASSSTGQETQYF.

V is TRBV10-3 and J is TRBJ2-3; tentatively, D is TRBD1 (5 bases). Trimming shortened V by 3 bases and J by 3 bases, and 10 bases separated the two germline ends. CDR1 ENHRY and CDR2 SYGVKD come from the germline V gene. The CDR3 has 14 residues. The CDR3 region has the DNA TGTGCCATCAGTGAACAGGTTCGGACAGATACGCAGTATTTT. This codes for CAISEQVRTDTQYF.

The chain employs TRBV5-4 and TRBJ1-2; D is ambiguous. The CDR3 is 14 amino acids. CDR1 is SGHNT, CDR2 YYREEE, per germline (reference sequence). V shed 5 bases and J shed 0 bases, with 11 bases lying between them. CDR3 bases: TGTGCCAGCAGTAGACCGGGAACTAACTATGGCTACACCTTC. Protein: CASSRPGTNYGYTF.

This clone is a singleton in its sample. The V call is TRBV7-2, the J call TRBJ1-2; the D gene is possibly TRBD1 (6 bases). Germline loops: CDR1 SGHTA, CDR2 FQGNSA. The CDR3 has 17 amino acids. Deletions cut 2 bases from V and 4 bases from J, with 20 bases between. CDR3 protein: CASSLLSSAGGSYGYTF. CDR3 nucleotides: TGTGCCAGCAGCTTATTATCTTCGGCGGGGGGCAGCTATGGCTACACCTTC.

The chain uses TRBV7-9 and TRBJ1-2; 8 bases are shared with TRBD1. The CDR3 is made up of 15 amino acids. The germline CDR1 and CDR2 sequences are SEHNR and FQNEAQ (reference sequence). J gave up 7 bases and V 5 bases, and 12 bases lay outside the gene matches. The CDR3 DNA follows: TGTGCCAGCAGCCCAGGACAGGGATGGGTTGCTGGCTACACCTTC. It is translated as CASSPGQGWVAGYTF. The variable domain in full, with the rest retrieved from reference TRBV7-9 and TRBJ1-2, is DTGVSQNPRHKITKRGQNVTFRCDPISEHNRLYWYRQTLGQGPEFLTYFQNEAQLEKSRLLSDRFSAERPKGSFSTLEIQRTEQGDSAMYLCASSPGQGWVAGYTFGSGTRLTVV.

The J gene is TRBJ1-2, the V gene TRBV7-9; the D gene is possibly TRBD1 (6 bases). The V and J ends lost 1 base and 6 bases respectively, with 18 bases between them. Germline CDR1 is SEHNR and CDR2 is FQNEAQ (reference sequence). The length of the CDR3 is 16 residues. The CDR3 region is CASSLVPGVSSDGYTF. The CDR3 DNA reads as TGTGCCAGCAGCTTAGTCCCAGGGGTGAGTTCGGATGGCTACACCTTC.

The V gene is TRBV12-5, the J gene TRBJ1-1; D not resolved. The CDR3 consists of 13 residues. V lost 1 base, J lost 1 base, and 4 bases lay in between. Germline values: CDR1 LGHNT, CDR2 FRNRAP. The chain's CDR3 is CASGLDRNTEAFF. Here the CDR3 DNA reads TGTGCTAGTGGTTTGGACAGGAACACTGAAGCTTTCTTT.

V and J are TRBV9 and TRBJ1-4; 7 bases match TRBD1. Germline V gene data show CDR1 as SGDLS and CDR2 as YYNGEE. The CDR3 covers 15 residues. With 4 bases clipped from V and 0 bases from J, the junction kept 3 bases outside the gene matches. Here the CDR3 reads CASSTGVTTNEKLFF. CDR3 bases: TGTGCCAGCAGCACAGGGGTTACAACTAATGAAAAACTGTTTTTT.

The chain is built from TRBV7-9 and TRBJ1-4, with D possibly matching TRBD1 (6 bases). The CDR3 loop spans 15 amino acids. The V end was cut by 3 bases, the J end by 5 bases, with 13 bases between. Germline V CDR1 and CDR2: SEHNR, FQNEAQ (reference sequence). CDR3 residues: CASSFNRVPNEKLFF. The CDR3 DNA reads as TGTGCCAGCAGCTTCAACAGGGTCCCCAATGAAAAACTGTTTTTT.